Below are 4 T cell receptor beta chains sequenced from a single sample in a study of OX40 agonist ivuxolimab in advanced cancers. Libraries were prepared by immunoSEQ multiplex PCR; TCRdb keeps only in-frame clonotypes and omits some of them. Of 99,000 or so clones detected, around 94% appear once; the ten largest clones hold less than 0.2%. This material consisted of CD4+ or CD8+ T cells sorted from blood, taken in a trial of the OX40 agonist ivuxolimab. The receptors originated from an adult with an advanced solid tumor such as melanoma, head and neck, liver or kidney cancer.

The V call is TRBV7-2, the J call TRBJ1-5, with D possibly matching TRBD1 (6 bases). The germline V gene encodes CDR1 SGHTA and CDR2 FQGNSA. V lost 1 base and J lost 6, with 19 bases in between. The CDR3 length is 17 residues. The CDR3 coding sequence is TGTGCCAGCAGCTTAGGCGCGCGGGGTGTCAGGGGTCAGCCCCAGCATTTT. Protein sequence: CASSLGARGVRGQPQHF.

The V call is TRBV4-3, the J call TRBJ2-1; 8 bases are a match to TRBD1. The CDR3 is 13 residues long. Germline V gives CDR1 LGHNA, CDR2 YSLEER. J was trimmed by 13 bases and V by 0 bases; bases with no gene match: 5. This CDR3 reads CASSQETGVGQFF. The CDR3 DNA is TGCGCCAGCAGCCAAGAGACAGGGGTGGGACAGTTCTTC.

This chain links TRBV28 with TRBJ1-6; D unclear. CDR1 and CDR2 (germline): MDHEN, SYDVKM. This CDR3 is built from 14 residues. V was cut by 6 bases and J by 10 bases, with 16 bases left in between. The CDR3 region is CASSPVLLGSPLHF. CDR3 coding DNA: TGTGCCAGCAGCCCAGTGCTATTAGGGTCACCCCTCCACTTT. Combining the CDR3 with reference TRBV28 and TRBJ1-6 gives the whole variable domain DVKVTQSSRYLVKRTGEKVFLECVQDMDHENMFWYRQDPGLGLRLIYFSYDVKMKEKGDIPEGYSVSREKKERFSLILESASTNQTSMYLCASSPVLLGSPLHFGNGTRLTVT.

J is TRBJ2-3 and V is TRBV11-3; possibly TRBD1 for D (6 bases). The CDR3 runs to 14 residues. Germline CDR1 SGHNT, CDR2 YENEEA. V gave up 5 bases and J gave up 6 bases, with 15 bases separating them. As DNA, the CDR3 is TGTGCCAGCAGCCCTTTGGACAGTCCCGATACGCAGTATTTT. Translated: CASSPLDSPDTQYF. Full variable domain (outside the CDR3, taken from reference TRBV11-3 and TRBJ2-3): EAGVVQSPRYKIIEKKQPVAFWCNPISGHNTLYWYLQNLGQGPELLIRYENEEAVDDSQLPKDRFSAERLKGVDSTLKIQPAELGDSAVYLCASSPLDSPDTQYFGPGTRLTVL.